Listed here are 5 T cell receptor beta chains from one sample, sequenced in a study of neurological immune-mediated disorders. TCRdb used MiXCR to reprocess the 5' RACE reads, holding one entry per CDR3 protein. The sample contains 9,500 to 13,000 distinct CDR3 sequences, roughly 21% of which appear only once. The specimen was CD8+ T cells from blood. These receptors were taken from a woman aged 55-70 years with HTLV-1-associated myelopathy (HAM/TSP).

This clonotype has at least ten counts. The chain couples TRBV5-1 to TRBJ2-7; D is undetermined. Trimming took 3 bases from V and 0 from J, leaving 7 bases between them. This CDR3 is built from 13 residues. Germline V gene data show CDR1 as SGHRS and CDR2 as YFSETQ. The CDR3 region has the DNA TGCGCCAGCAGCTCCAGGAGCTCCTACGAGCAGTACTTC. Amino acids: CASSSRSSYEQYF.

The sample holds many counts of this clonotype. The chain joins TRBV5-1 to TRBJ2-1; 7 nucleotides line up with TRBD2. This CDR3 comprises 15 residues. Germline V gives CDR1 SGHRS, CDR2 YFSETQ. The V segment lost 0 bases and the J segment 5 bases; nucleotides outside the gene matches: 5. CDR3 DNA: TGCGCCAGCAGCTTGGGGACTAGACAGCACAATGAGCAGTTCTTC. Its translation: CASSLGTRQHNEQFF.

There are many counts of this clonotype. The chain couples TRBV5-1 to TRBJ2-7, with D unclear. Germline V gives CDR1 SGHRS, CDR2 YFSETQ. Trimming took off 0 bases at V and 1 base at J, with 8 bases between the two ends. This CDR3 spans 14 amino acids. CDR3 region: CASSLAAQSYEQYF. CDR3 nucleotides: TGCGCCAGCAGCTTGGCCGCGCAATCCTACGAGCAGTACTTC.

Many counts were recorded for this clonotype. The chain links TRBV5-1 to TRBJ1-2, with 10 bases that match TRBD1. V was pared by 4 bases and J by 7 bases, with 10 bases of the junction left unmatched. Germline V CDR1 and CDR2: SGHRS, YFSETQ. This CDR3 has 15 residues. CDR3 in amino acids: CASSQSGTGDPGYTF. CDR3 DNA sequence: TGCGCCAGCAGCCAAAGCGGGACAGGGGACCCTGGCTACACCTTC.

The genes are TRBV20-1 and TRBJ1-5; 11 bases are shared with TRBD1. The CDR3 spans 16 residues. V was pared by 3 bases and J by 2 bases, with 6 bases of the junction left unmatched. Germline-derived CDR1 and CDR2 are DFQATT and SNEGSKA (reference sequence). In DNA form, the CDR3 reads TGCAGTGCTAGGGTCCTGGGACAGGGGGGCAATCAGCCCCAGCATTTT. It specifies CSARVLGQGGNQPQHF.